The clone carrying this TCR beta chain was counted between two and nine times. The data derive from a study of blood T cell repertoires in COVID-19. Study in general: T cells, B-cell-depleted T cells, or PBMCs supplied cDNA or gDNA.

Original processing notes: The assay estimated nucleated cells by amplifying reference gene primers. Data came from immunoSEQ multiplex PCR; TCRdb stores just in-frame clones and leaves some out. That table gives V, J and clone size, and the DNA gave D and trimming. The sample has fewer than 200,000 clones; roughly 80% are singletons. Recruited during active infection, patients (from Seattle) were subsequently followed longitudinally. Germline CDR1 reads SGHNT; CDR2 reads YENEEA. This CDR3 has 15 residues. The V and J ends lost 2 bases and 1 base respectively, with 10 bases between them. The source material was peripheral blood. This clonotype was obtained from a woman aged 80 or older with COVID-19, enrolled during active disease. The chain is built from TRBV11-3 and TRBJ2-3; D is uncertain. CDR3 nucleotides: TGTGCCAGCAGCTTATCGAGGATTGGCACAGATACGCAGTATTTT. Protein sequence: CASSLSRIGTDTQYF.